Listed here are 19 T cell receptor beta chains from one sample, sequenced in a study of shared T cell receptors in the human thymus. Produced via immunoSEQ multiplex PCR; TCRdb's table is partial and in-frame only. The data show about 380,000 clones, 85% to 95% seen once. The sample consisted of thymocytes. These receptors were collected from a human donor.

This clone was detected once. The chain employs TRBV7-2 and TRBJ2-7, with 9 bases identical to TRBD1. Unmatched junction bases numbered 9, after V lost 6 bases and J lost 3 bases. The CDR3 contains 15 residues. The germline gives CDR1 SGHTA, CDR2 FQGNSA. CDR3 in DNA: TGTGCCAGCAGAGCTCCGGGACAGGGTTTCTACGAGCAGTACTTC. It yields the protein CASRAPGQGFYEQYF.

The chain carries TRBV4-3 and TRBJ2-1; 9 bases line up with TRBD1. Trimming at V came to 4 bases and at J to 6 bases, leaving 7 bases not matched to a gene. This CDR3 region has 15 residues. Germline V gives CDR1 LGHNA, CDR2 YSLEER. This chain's CDR3 is CASSPRTGEGNEQFF. The CDR3 bases are TGCGCCAGCAGCCCCCGGACAGGGGAGGGCAATGAGCAGTTCTTC.

The V gene is TRBV4-3, the J gene TRBJ1-3, with D uncertain. Germline CDR1 and CDR2: LGHNA and YSLEER. V gave up 0 bases and J gave up 0 bases, with 9 bases separating them. This CDR3 comprises 16 residues. CDR3 coding DNA: TGCGCCAGCAGCCAAGATAGGAGTGGCTCTGGAAACACCATATATTTT. This gives the protein CASSQDRSGSGNTIYF.

The J gene is TRBJ2-7, the V gene TRBV29-1, with TRBD2 identical over 7 bases. Germline lookup yields CDR1 SQVTM and CDR2 ANQGSEA. The trim removed 0 bases at V and 6 bases at J, leaving 5 bases unmatched. The CDR3 has 13 amino acids. In nucleotides, the CDR3 is TGCAGCGTTGAAGATCGGGGGGTTGGCGAGCAGTACTTC. Residues: CSVEDRGVGEQYF.

This clone was detected only once. This chain's CDR3 is CASSGGQSGYGYTF. The CDR3, as DNA: TGTGCCAGCAGTGGAGGACAGTCGGGCTATGGCTACACCTTC. The chain joins TRBV6-4 to TRBJ1-2, with D possibly TRBD1 on 6 matching bases. The germline V gene encodes CDR1 MRHNA and CDR2 SNTAGT. The CDR3 extends over 14 amino acids. V was shortened by 4 bases and J by 4 bases, with 13 bases between the two germline ends.

The chain employs TRBV7-6 and TRBJ2-7, with D unclear. CDR1 is SGHVS and CDR2 is FNYEAQ in the germline V gene. The germline V and J ends were trimmed by 2 bases and 3 bases, with 5 bases remaining between them. The length of the CDR3 is 12 residues. The CDR3 DNA reads as TGTGCCAGCAGCTTAAGAGGCTACGAGCAGTACTTC. It is translated as CASSLRGYEQYF.

The chain combines TRBV11-3 with TRBJ2-2; 9 bases are a match to TRBD2. J was trimmed by 5 bases and V by 5 bases; bases with no gene match: 9. This CDR3 has 16 amino acids. Germline V gene data show CDR1 as SGHNT and CDR2 as YENEEA. The CDR3 loop is CASSVGLAVLTGELFF. CDR3 DNA: TGTGCCAGCAGCGTGGGACTAGCCGTTTTGACCGGGGAGCTGTTTTTT.

V usage is TRBV4-1 and J usage is TRBJ1-2; 8 nucleotides line up with TRBD1. Germline V gives CDR1 MGHRA, CDR2 YSYEKL. This CDR3 comprises 15 residues. Unmatched junction bases numbered 4, after V lost 0 bases and J lost 4 bases. CDR3 nucleotide sequence: TGCGCCAGCAGCCAAGAACCCACAGGGGGCTATGGCTACACCTTC. Translation: CASSQEPTGGYGYTF.

The V gene is TRBV15, the J gene TRBJ2-1; 13 nucleotides align to TRBD2. There are 18 residues in the CDR3. The V gene end was trimmed by 1 base and the J gene end by 5 bases; junction bases not matched to a gene: 8. Germline CDR1 and CDR2: LNHNV and YYDKDF (reference sequence). DNA of the CDR3: TGTGCCACCAGCAGAGCCCGCCCAGGACTAGCGGGAGACAATGAGCAGTTCTTC. Translating it yields CATSRARPGLAGDNEQFF.

V gene TRBV28 combines with J gene TRBJ2-1; D is perhaps TRBD2 (6 bases). Trimming removed 4 bases from V and 5 bases from J, with 27 bases in between. The germline V gene has CDR1 MDHEN and CDR2 SYDVKM. The CDR3 is 19 amino acids. The DNA for the CDR3 is TGTGCCAGCAGTTATGTGGCGATAAGACTAGAACCTACCCACAATGAGCAGTTCTTC. Translated, it gives CASSYVAIRLEPTHNEQFF.

CDR3 nucleotides: TGTGCCAGCAGCTTAACGGGGAGCGGGAGGGCCGGGGAGCTGTTTTTT. This sequence encodes CASSLTGSGRAGELFF. J is TRBJ2-2 and V is TRBV7-3, with 10 nucleotides matching TRBD2. CDR3 length: 16 amino acids. From germline, CDR1 is SGHTA and CDR2 FQGTGA. The V and J ends lost 0 bases and 6 bases, in that order; junction bases with no gene match: 4.

The chain is built from TRBV9 and TRBJ2-1; D remains ambiguous. This CDR3 is built from 14 residues. V was pared by 4 bases and J by 9 bases, with 17 bases between. Germline assignment: CDR1 SGDLS and CDR2 YYNGEE. CDR3 sequence (DNA): TGTGCCAGCAGCCCTCGCATGAGTTGGGGTGAGCAGTTCTTC. Translated, it gives CASSPRMSWGEQFF.

V gene TRBV11-2 combines with J gene TRBJ2-3; D assignment may be TRBD1 or TRBD2 (6 bases each). The length of the CDR3 is 13 residues. CDR1 and CDR2 (germline): SGHAT, FQNNGV. V was pared by 5 bases and J by 10 bases, with 16 bases between. Here the CDR3 reads CASSEGGHNAQYF. CDR3 sequence (DNA): TGTGCCAGCAGCGAGGGGGGACACAATGCGCAGTATTTT.

The CDR3 DNA is TGTGCCAGTAGTATAGAGGAGAAGACTAGCGGAGAAGGGGGCGAGCAGTACTTC. Its translation is CASSIEEKTSGEGGEQYF. The chain recombines TRBV19 with TRBJ2-7; 9 nucleotides match TRBD2. This CDR3 comprises 18 residues. V was clipped by 0 bases and J by 6 bases; unmatched bases: 15. Germline CDR1 and CDR2: LNHDA and SQIVND (reference sequence).

The rearrangement joins TRBV5-6 to TRBJ2-3; 12 bases match TRBD2. The V and J ends lost 4 bases and 2 bases, in that order; junction bases with no gene match: 5. CDR3 size: 16 residues. Germline V gene lookup returns CDR1 SGHDT and CDR2 YYEEEE. This CDR3 is CASSAGLAGTTDTQYF. The CDR3 DNA is TGTGCCAGCAGCGCAGGACTAGCGGGGACCACAGATACGCAGTATTTT.

V and J are TRBV5-1 and TRBJ2-2; a possible D gene is TRBD1 (5 bases). With 4 bases removed from V and 0 bases from J, the gap between germline ends came to 13 bases. The CDR3 consists of 16 residues. Germline-derived CDR1 and CDR2 are SGHRS and YFSETQ. In DNA form, the CDR3 reads TGCGCCAGCAGCCCCCAAGGGGCGCCGAACACCGGGGAGCTGTTTTTT. Amino acids: CASSPQGAPNTGELFF.

The chain links TRBV29-1 to TRBJ2-3, with TRBD2 matching over 9 bases. CDR1 and CDR2 from the germline V gene are SQVTM and ANQGSEA. The J segment lost 0 bases and the V segment lost 4 bases, leaving 8 bases of the junction unmatched. The CDR3 loop spans 16 amino acids. For the CDR3, the DNA is TGCAGCGTTGCCTGCAGGACTAGCGCTAGCACAGATACGCAGTATTTT. Translating it yields CSVACRTSASTDTQYF.

The V gene is TRBV5-3, the J gene TRBJ2-3; 7 nucleotides line up with TRBD1. TRBV5-3 is labeled an ORF, and its function is uncertain. This CDR3 spans 17 amino acids. Trimming cost V 4 bases and J 0 bases; bases outside gene matches: 11. CDR3 sequence reads: CARSPKDRRSSTDTQYF. CDR3 DNA sequence: TGTGCCAGAAGCCCCAAGGACAGGCGATCTAGCACAGATACGCAGTATTTT.

The chain links TRBV6-5 to TRBJ2-7; a possible D gene is TRBD2 (6 bases). Trimming took 2 bases from V and 6 from J, leaving 11 bases between them. This CDR3 has 13 amino acids. Germline assignment: CDR1 MNHEY and CDR2 SVGAGI. CDR3: CASSYGGGSEQYF. In nucleotides, the CDR3 is TGTGCCAGCAGTTACGGGGGAGGATCCGAGCAGTACTTC.